The 31 T cell receptor beta chains presented below share a single source sample, sequenced in a study of Tregs in tolerant kidney transplant recipients. Data came from immunoSEQ multiplex PCR; TCRdb stores just in-frame clones and leaves some out. The table records some 64,000 clones, 98% of them present only once. The specimen comprised Tregs from blood, sampled before the transplant. The receptors come from a human donor who received a combined kidney and bone marrow transplant.

The chain recombines TRBV7-6 with TRBJ2-7, with D tentatively TRBD2 (6 bases). There are 13 residues in the CDR3. Per germline, CDR1 SGHVS and CDR2 FNYEAQ. Deletions cut 4 bases from V and 7 bases from J, with 14 bases between. CDR3 region: CASSSGTAREQYF. The CDR3 DNA reads TGTGCCAGCAGCTCCGGGACTGCTCGTGAGCAGTACTTC. The whole variable domain, remainder taken from reference TRBV7-6 and TRBJ2-7, is GAGVSQSPRYKVTKRGQDVALRCDPISGHVSLYWYRQALGQGPEFLTYFNYEAQQDKSGLPNDRFSAERPEGSISTLTIQRTEQRDSAMYRCASSSGTAREQYFGPGTRLTVT.

V is TRBV5-1 and J is TRBJ2-6, with TRBD1 matching over 9 bases. This CDR3 spans 16 amino acids. CDR1 SGHRS and CDR2 YFSETQ come from the germline V gene. After removal of 5 bases from V and 4 bases from J, the junction contained 7 bases not matched to a gene. The chain's CDR3 is CASRQGTGSGANVLTF. The CDR3 coding sequence is TGCGCCAGCAGACAGGGGACAGGGTCAGGGGCCAACGTCCTGACTTTC.

V and J are TRBV6-1 and TRBJ1-2, with 8 bases identical to TRBD1. Germline V lookup: CDR1 MNHNS, CDR2 SASEGT. The CDR3 sequence is 16 residues long. Germline trimming cut 2 bases from V and 5 bases from J; bases unmatched to any gene: 10. The CDR3 loop reads CASSEQGAKLGYGYTF. The CDR3 DNA reads as TGTGCCAGCAGTGAACAGGGGGCGAAGTTAGGGTATGGCTACACCTTC.

The gene calls are TRBV30 and TRBJ1-2, with TRBD1 matching over 11 bases. This CDR3 has 16 amino acids. The trim removed 2 bases at V and 6 bases at J, leaving 11 bases unmatched. CDR1 and CDR2 from the germline V gene are GTSNPN and SVGIG (reference sequence). The CDR3 DNA follows: TGTGCCTGGAGTCCCGGACAGGGGGCGCGGGAGAATGGCTACACCTTC. This encodes CAWSPGQGARENGYTF. The variable domain in full, with the rest retrieved from reference TRBV30 and TRBJ1-2, is SQTIHQWPATLVQPVGSPLSLECTVEGTSNPNLYWYRQAAGRGLQLLFYSVGIGQISSEVPQNLSASRPQDRQFILSSKKLLLSDSGFYLCAWSPGQGARENGYTFGSGTRLTVV.

The V gene is TRBV7-8, the J gene TRBJ2-7, with D possibly TRBD2 on 6 matching bases. Germline loops: CDR1 SGHVS, CDR2 FQNEAQ. The CDR3 has 16 residues. Trimming took off 1 base at V and 6 bases at J, with 19 bases between the two ends. CDR3 DNA sequence: TGTGCCAGCAGCTTAGACCCAATGCGGAGGGAAGGCGAGCAGTACTTC. The encoded protein is CASSLDPMRREGEQYF.

The chain links TRBV7-2 to TRBJ2-3; a possible D gene is TRBD2 (6 bases). The CDR3 length is 14 residues. Trimming stripped 3 bases from V and 8 bases from J, with 15 bases between. Looked up from germline, CDR1 is SGHTA and CDR2 is FQGNSA. CDR3 sequence (DNA): TGTGCCAGCAGCTTGGAGGGTCTTGTAGGTACGCAGTATTTT. This encodes CASSLEGLVGTQYF.

This clone was counted a single time. The gene calls are TRBV11-2 and TRBJ2-1; D might be TRBD2 (5 bases). Germline V gene data show CDR1 as SGHAT and CDR2 as FQNNGV. V was shortened by 1 base and J by 2 bases, with 9 bases between the two germline ends. CDR3 size: 15 residues. CDR3 sequence: CASSLAGVAYNEQFF. CDR3 bases: TGTGCCAGCAGCTTAGCCGGGGTGGCCTACAATGAGCAGTTCTTC.

The V gene is TRBV9, the J gene TRBJ1-1, with 8 bases fitting TRBD1. The CDR3 consists of 17 residues. In germline, CDR1 is SGDLS, CDR2 YYNGEE. J gave up 5 bases and V 4 bases, and 16 bases lay outside the gene matches. In DNA, the CDR3 is TGTGCCAGCAGCCCCATGGGACAGGTCTTTCTGGGGACTGAAGCTTTCTTT. Translated, it gives CASSPMGQVFLGTEAFF.

The chain links TRBV5-1 to TRBJ2-2; D gene unclear. Germline V gene lookup returns CDR1 SGHRS and CDR2 YFSETQ. Trimming stripped 3 bases from V and 4 bases from J, with 13 bases between. This CDR3 has 15 residues. Here the CDR3 reads CASSWVGLSTGELFF. The CDR3, as DNA: TGCGCCAGCAGCTGGGTGGGCCTGTCCACCGGGGAGCTGTTTTTT.

The chain recombines TRBV18 with TRBJ1-2; D might be TRBD1 (6 bases). There are 14 residues in the CDR3. Germline V gives CDR1 KGHSH, CDR2 LQKENI. The ends were cut back, 3 bases at V and 1 base at J, with 9 bases in the middle. The CDR3 DNA sequence: TGTGCCAGCTCACCCCAACAGGGTAACTATGGCTACACCTTC. This gives the protein CASSPQQGNYGYTF.

V and J are TRBV29-1 and TRBJ1-1; D unclear. V was pared by 5 bases and J by 1 base, with 17 bases between. The germline CDR1 and CDR2 sequences are SQVTM and ANQGSEA. This CDR3 spans 15 amino acids. The CDR3 reads CSVQAFGSSNTEAFF. The CDR3 DNA reads TGCAGCGTTCAGGCGTTTGGCAGTTCGAACACTGAAGCTTTCTTT.

V gene TRBV6-1 combines with J gene TRBJ2-3, with a weak D call TRBD1 (6 bases). Germline CDR1 is MNHNS and CDR2 is SASEGT. Between the trimmed V and J ends, which lost 6 bases and 2 bases, there was a span of 15 bases. The CDR3 is 15 amino acids. For the CDR3, the DNA is TGTGCCAGCAGAGGGACACCAGTCGTCACAGATACGCAGTATTTT. Protein product: CASRGTPVVTDTQYF.

The chain joins TRBV27 to TRBJ1-2, with 10 nucleotides matching TRBD1. Germline values: CDR1 MNHEY, CDR2 SMNVEV (reference sequence). The CDR3 has 14 amino acids. The J segment lost 5 bases and the V segment lost 5 bases, leaving 5 bases of the junction unmatched. CDR3 in DNA: TGTGCCAGCAGTCGTCGGACAGGGGGATATGGCTACACCTTC. This sequence encodes CASSRRTGGYGYTF.

The rearrangement links TRBV4-2 to TRBJ2-3, with TRBD2 matching over 10 bases. The V gene's germline CDR1 is LGHNA and CDR2 YNFKEQ. This CDR3 comprises 16 residues. V was pared by 4 bases and J by 3 bases, with 7 bases of the junction left unmatched. In nucleotides, the CDR3 is TGTGCCAGCAGCCCCCAATCGGGACTAGCGACAGATACGCAGTATTTT. It yields the protein CASSPQSGLATDTQYF.

This CDR3 reads CASSPYGSGGSDTQYF. DNA for the CDR3: TGTGCCAGCTCCCCTTACGGGAGCGGGGGGTCAGATACGCAGTATTTT. This rearrangement joins TRBV18 to TRBJ2-3; 9 positions match TRBD2. Germline CDR1 reads KGHSH; CDR2 reads LQKENI. This CDR3 comprises 16 residues. J gave up 4 bases and V 6 bases, and 11 bases lay outside the gene matches.

The chain combines TRBV23-1 with TRBJ2-7, with TRBD2 matching over 8 bases. TRBV23-1 is an ORF; its function is uncertain. The junction had 5 bases not matched to a gene; V was cut back by 4 bases and J by 3 bases. There are 14 residues in the CDR3. CDR3 amino acids: CASSRRRGDYEQYF. The CDR3 coding sequence is TGCGCCAGCAGTCGGAGGCGGGGGGACTACGAGCAGTACTTC.

The CDR3 here is CATGRAGNNEQFF. CDR3 coding DNA: TGTGCCACCGGCCGGGCAGGGAACAATGAGCAGTTCTTC. V usage is TRBV19 and J usage is TRBJ2-1; D is possibly TRBD1 (5 bases). This CDR3 comprises 13 residues. Germline CDR1 reads LNHDA; CDR2 reads SQIVND (reference sequence). The ends were cut back, 10 bases at V and 5 bases at J, with 15 bases in the middle.

Here the CDR3 reads CASSPPTGGYTF. Written as DNA, the CDR3 is TGTGCCAGCAGCCCTCCGACAGGAGGCTACACCTTC. The rearrangement links TRBV7-2 to TRBJ1-2, with D perhaps TRBD1 (6 bases). The CDR3 loop spans 12 amino acids. Germline values: CDR1 SGHTA, CDR2 FQGNSA. The V end lost 5 bases, the J end lost 8 bases, and 12 bases lay between the germline ends.

The count of this clone is one. This chain links TRBV9 with TRBJ2-5, with TRBD2 as a possible D gene (6 bases). This CDR3 contains 14 residues. In germline, CDR1 is SGDLS, CDR2 YYNGEE. Trimming stripped 0 bases from V and 2 bases from J, with 8 bases between. The CDR3 DNA reads as TGTGCCAGCAGCGTAGGCGGGATACAAGAGACCCAGTACTTC. This gives the protein CASSVGGIQETQYF.

The genes are TRBV19 and TRBJ1-2; TRBD1 agrees at 7 bases. There are 15 residues in the CDR3. CDR1 is LNHDA, CDR2 SQIVND, per germline (reference sequence). V was pared by 3 bases and J by 1 base, with 5 bases of the junction left unmatched. The DNA for the CDR3 is TGTGCCAGTAGTATCTTGGGACAGATTAACTATGGCTACACCTTC. Protein product: CASSILGQINYGYTF.

V and J are TRBV5-4 and TRBJ2-5; 8 bases map to TRBD2. The end of the DNA fits TRBJ2-7 better, so the J call may be wrong. The CDR3 length is 13 residues. Germline CDR1 is SGHNT and CDR2 is YYREEE (reference sequence). In DNA, the CDR3 is TGTGCCAGCGCCGGGGGGGGAGTAGACGAGCAGTACTTC. Translated, it gives CASAGGGVDEQYF.

The gene calls are TRBV28 and TRBJ2-5; 8 positions agree with TRBD2. The germline V gene has CDR1 MDHEN and CDR2 SYDVKM. With 7 bases clipped from V and 5 bases from J, the junction kept 9 bases outside the gene matches. This CDR3 spans 14 amino acids. For the CDR3, the DNA is TGTGCCAGCACCCTTAGCGGGGCCATGGAGACCCAGTACTTC. Its translation: CASTLSGAMETQYF. The entire variable domain, with the rest obtained from reference TRBV28 and TRBJ2-5, is as follows: DVKVTQSSRYLVKRTGEKVFLECVQDMDHENMFWYRQDPGLGLRLIYFSYDVKMKEKGDIPEGYSVSREKKERFSLILESASTNQTSMYLCASTLSGAMETQYFGPGTRLLVL.

This chain uses TRBV7-2 with TRBJ2-7, with D unresolved. This CDR3 comprises 12 residues. CDR1 and CDR2 from the germline V gene are SGHTA and FQGNSA. Trimming pared 5 bases from V and 6 bases from J, leaving 11 bases between. CDR3: CASSRDTSEQYF. In nucleotides, the CDR3 is TGTGCCAGCAGCCGTGACACGTCCGAGCAGTACTTC.

The rearrangement joins TRBV5-4 to TRBJ2-1, with 8 bases fitting TRBD2. J gave up 5 bases and V 0 bases, and 4 bases lay outside the gene matches. The CDR3 length is 15 residues. CDR1 is SGHNT and CDR2 is YYREEE in the germline V gene (reference sequence). CDR3 amino acids: CASSLDPRGDNEQFF. The CDR3 DNA is TGTGCCAGCAGCTTGGACCCGCGGGGGGACAATGAGCAGTTCTTC.

J is TRBJ2-5 and V is TRBV19, with D perhaps TRBD1 (5 bases). This CDR3 is 13 amino acids long. Germline V lookup: CDR1 LNHDA, CDR2 SQIVND (reference sequence). Trimming left V 4 bases short and J 0 bases short, with 6 bases between. CDR3 nucleotides: TGTGCCAGTAGTAAGGGGTACCAAGAGACCCAGTACTTC. It encodes CASSKGYQETQYF. The complete variable domain, with remaining parts taken from reference TRBV19 and TRBJ2-5, reads DGGITQSPKYLFRKEGQNVTLSCEQNLNHDAMYWYRQDPGQGLRLIYYSQIVNDFQKGDIAEGYSVSREKKESFPLTVTSAQKNPTAFYLCASSKGYQETQYFGPGTRLLVL.

The rearrangement uses TRBV10-3 and TRBJ1-1; D unclear. The CDR3 has 12 residues. V dropped 6 bases and J dropped 4 bases, with 9 bases sitting between them. Germline V CDR1 and CDR2: ENHRY, SYGVKD. CDR3 nucleotide sequence: TGTGCCATCAGAAGCCGAGGCACTGAAGCTTTCTTT. Translated, it gives CAIRSRGTEAFF.

The chain couples TRBV28 to TRBJ2-7, with TRBD1 identical over 8 bases. Losses at the gene ends were 9 bases for V and 3 bases for J; bases not matched to a gene: 7. Germline CDR1 MDHEN, CDR2 SYDVKM. CDR3 size: 13 residues. The CDR3 protein is CASNRDRFYEQYF. In DNA, the CDR3 is TGTGCCAGTAACCGGGACAGGTTCTACGAGCAGTACTTC.

The CDR3 sequence is CASRTGLAGVYEQYF. DNA of the CDR3: TGTGCCAGCAGGACAGGACTAGCGGGAGTCTACGAGCAGTACTTC. The chain has TRBV6-6 and TRBJ2-5; 13 nucleotides match TRBD2. The J call is uncertain, as TRBJ2-7 better fits the DNA end. Germline lookup yields CDR1 MNHNY and CDR2 SVGAGI (reference sequence). CDR3 length equals 15 residues.

The chain carries TRBV11-3 and TRBJ2-1; tentatively, D is TRBD2 (5 bases). The CDR3 covers 14 residues. V was cut by 2 bases and J by 8 bases, with 13 bases left in between. CDR1 SGHNT and CDR2 YENEEA come from the germline V gene. CDR3 protein: CASSLFGESHEQFF. CDR3 nucleotides: TGTGCCAGCAGCTTATTCGGGGAGTCGCATGAGCAGTTCTTC.

This chain uses TRBV11-3 with TRBJ2-3; D is unresolved. Germline V gene lookup returns CDR1 SGHNT and CDR2 YENEEA. Trimming left V 5 bases short and J 2 bases short, with 8 bases between. This CDR3 comprises 13 residues. CDR3 nucleotide sequence: TGTGCCAGCAGCGGCGGTAACACAGATACGCAGTATTTT. Protein: CASSGGNTDTQYF.

The gene calls are TRBV2 and TRBJ1-5, with D uncertain. This CDR3 comprises 13 residues. Trimming took 2 bases from V and 2 from J, leaving 4 bases between them. Germline lookup yields CDR1 SNHLY and CDR2 FYNNEI. CDR3 sequence reads: CASSEQGNQPQHF. In nucleotides, the CDR3 is TGTGCCAGCAGTGAACAGGGCAATCAGCCCCAGCATTTT.